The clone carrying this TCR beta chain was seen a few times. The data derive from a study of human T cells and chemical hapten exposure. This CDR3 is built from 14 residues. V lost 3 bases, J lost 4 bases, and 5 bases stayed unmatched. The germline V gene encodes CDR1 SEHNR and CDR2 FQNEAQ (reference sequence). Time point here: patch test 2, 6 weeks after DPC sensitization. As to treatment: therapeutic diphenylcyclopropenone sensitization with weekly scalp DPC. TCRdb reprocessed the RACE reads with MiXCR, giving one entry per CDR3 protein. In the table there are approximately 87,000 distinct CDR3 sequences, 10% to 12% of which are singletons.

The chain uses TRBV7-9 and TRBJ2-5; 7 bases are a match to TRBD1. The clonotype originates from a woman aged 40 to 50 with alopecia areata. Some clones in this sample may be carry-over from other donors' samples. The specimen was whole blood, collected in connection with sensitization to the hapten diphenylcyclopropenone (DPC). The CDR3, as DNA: TGTGCCAGCAGCTTCCTCTCAGGGGGAGAGACCCAGTACTTC. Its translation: CASSFLSGGETQYF.